Following are 17 T cell receptor beta chains from one sample sequenced in a study of spatial heterogeneity in lung cancer. Study-wide points: Counts that tracked tumor mutation counts were those of expanded intratumoral alpha and beta TCRs.

Time point in this sample: sample taken at primary tumor resection. TCRdb recomputed calls from the 5' RACE reads with MiXCR, one row per CDR3 protein. The sample includes tens of thousands of distinct CDR3 sequences, about 4.5% of them seen just once. These receptors are not linked to any known antigen. The sequencing here drew on lung tumor tissue, taken at surgery. These TCRs come from a male donor with early-stage non-small cell lung cancer.

This chain joins TRBV12-3 or TRBV12-4 and TRBJ1-2; D possibly corresponds to TRBD1 (5 bases). CDR3 length: 15 amino acids. Trimming took off 0 bases at V and 1 base at J, with 9 bases between the two ends. The CDR3, as DNA: TGTGCCAGCAGTTTAGCTGGGACTGTTAACTATGGCTACACCTTC. Translating it yields CASSLAGTVNYGYTF.

There are many counts of this clonotype. The chain recombines TRBV19 with TRBJ2-2, with TRBD1 matching 7 bases. The V gene's germline CDR1 is LNHDA and CDR2 SQIVND (reference sequence). This CDR3 is built from 13 residues. V lost 8 bases and J lost 3; bases outside the gene matches: 3. The CDR3 reads CASGDRYTGELFF. CDR3 coding DNA: TGTGCCAGTGGGGACAGATACACCGGGGAGCTGTTTTTT.

This clonotype was recorded many times. The rearrangement uses TRBV11-2 and TRBJ2-7; 12 bases agree with TRBD2. Germline V lookup: CDR1 SGHAT, CDR2 FQNNGV. CDR3 size: 17 residues. With 1 base clipped from V and 6 bases from J, the junction kept 10 bases outside the gene matches. The CDR3 nucleotides are TGTGCCAGCAGCTTAGTAGGGACTAGCGGGTTAGCCGGCGAGCAGTACTTC. Its translation: CASSLVGTSGLAGEQYF.

V gene TRBV5-1 combines with J gene TRBJ2-5; D may be TRBD2 (5 bases). The V end was cut by 1 base, the J end by 3 bases, with 19 bases between. The CDR3 spans 17 residues. Germline CDR1 reads SGHRS; CDR2 reads YFSETQ. The DNA of the CDR3 is TGCGCCAGCAGCTTGACCCCCGGAGAGGCCGGGAAAGAGACCCAGTACTTC. Its protein product is CASSLTPGEAGKETQYF. The full variable domain, its missing parts supplied by reference TRBV5-1 and TRBJ2-5, is KAGVTQTPRYLIKTRGQQVTLSCSPISGHRSVSWYQQTPGQGLQFLFEYFSETQRNKGNFPGRFSGRQFSNSRSEMNVSTLELGDSALYLCASSLTPGEAGKETQYFGPGTRLLVL.

This clonotype was detected many times. The chain links TRBV6-2 or TRBV6-3 to TRBJ1-6, with 8 positions matching TRBD1. Germline CDR1 is MNHEY and CDR2 is SVGEGT. The CDR3 is 14 amino acids. The V gene end was trimmed by 7 bases and the J gene end by 8 bases; junction bases not matched to a gene: 7. The CDR3, as DNA: TGTGCCAGCACCTGGACAGGGTTTCATTCACCCCTCCACTTT. Translating gives CASTWTGFHSPLHF.

This clonotype was seen ten or more times. The chain employs TRBV25-1 and TRBJ1-6; 7 bases map to TRBD1. Trimming removed 1 base from V and 10 bases from J; junction bases left unmatched: 1. The CDR3 runs to 13 residues. CDR1 and CDR2 from the germline V gene are MGHDK and SYGVNS. CDR3 DNA sequence: TGTGCCAGCAGTGAATTCAGGGGGTCACCCCTCCACTTT. Its protein is CASSEFRGSPLHF. Drawing the rest from reference TRBV25-1 and TRBJ1-6, the complete variable domain is EADIYQTPRYLVIGTGKKITLECSQTMGHDKMYWYQQDPGMELHLIHYSYGVNSTEKGDLSSESTVSRIRTEHFPLTLESARPSHTSQYLCASSEFRGSPLHFGNGTRLTVT.

This clonotype was seen only once. This may arise from a read error, as a much more abundant clone is one base away. This CDR3 fails to terminate in the conserved phenylalanine or tryptophan, so it likely reflects a read error. The chain uses TRBV7-2 and TRBJ2-5, with unresolved D. The CDR3 runs 13 residues. Germline assignment: CDR1 SGHTA and CDR2 FQGNSA. V was shortened by 4 bases and J by 4 bases, with 10 bases between the two germline ends. The CDR3: CASSSPAIETQYV. The CDR3 DNA sequence: TGTGCCAGCAGCTCCCCAGCGATAGAGACCCAGTACGTC.

This clonotype was picked up a small number of times. This sequence may be a read error, since a much larger clone differs from it by one base. This chain joins TRBV7-8 and TRBJ1-3; 8 nucleotides agree with TRBD1. This CDR3 has 12 amino acids. The germline gives CDR1 SGHVS, CDR2 FQNEAQ. The CDR3 bases are TGTGCCAGCAGCTTAGTCGGACAGGGACAAAATTTT. Its translation: CASSLVGQGQNF.

In its sample, this clonotype was seen a few times. The chain recombines TRBV29-1 with TRBJ2-2; a weak D match, TRBD2 (6 bases). The germline CDR1 and CDR2 sequences are SQVTM and ANQGSEA. The V end lost 7 bases, the J end lost 6 bases, and 9 bases lay between the germline ends. This CDR3 is 11 amino acids long. The chain's CDR3 is CSARDSGELFF. The CDR3 coding sequence is TGCAGCGCGCGGGACTCCGGGGAGCTGTTTTTT.

This clonotype was counted at least ten times. V and J are TRBV7-9 and TRBJ2-2, with D tentatively TRBD2 (5 bases). CDR1 and CDR2 from the germline V gene are SEHNR and FQNEAQ (reference sequence). V dropped 5 bases and J dropped 0 bases, with 16 bases sitting between them. The CDR3 extends over 17 amino acids. CDR3 sequence reads: CASSPPGWETNTGELFF. CDR3 in DNA: TGTGCCAGCAGCCCCCCGGGCTGGGAGACGAACACCGGGGAGCTGTTTTTT.

This clonotype was recorded at least ten times. The junction and the germline gene differ at one end; a read error may be behind it. The chain joins TRBV13 to TRBJ2-3; TRBD2 matches at 8 bases. The CDR3 is 15 amino acids. CDR1 PRHDT and CDR2 FYEKMQ come from the germline V gene (reference sequence). The CDR3 DNA reads as TGTGCCAGCAGCATAGGACGGGAGGGGACAGATACGCAGTATTTT. Its protein is CASSIGREGTDTQYF. Complete variable domain (other parts from reference TRBV13 and TRBJ2-3): AAGVIQSPRHLIKEKRETATLKCYPIPRHDTVYWYQQGPGQDPQFLISFYEKMQSDKGSIPDRFSAQQFSDYHSELNMSSLELGDSALYFCASSIGREGTDTQYFGPGTRLTVL.

There are many counts of this clonotype. The genes are TRBV2 and TRBJ1-5, with D perhaps TRBD1 (5 bases). Germline loops: CDR1 SNHLY, CDR2 FYNNEI. V lost 7 bases and J 1 base, leaving 5 bases between the germline ends. The CDR3 is 12 residues long. The CDR3 DNA reads TGTGCCAGCACAGGGAGCAATCAGCCCCAGCATTTT. Its protein is CASTGSNQPQHF.

This clonotype was counted ten times or more. V and J are TRBV18 and TRBJ2-5, with TRBD2 identical over 7 bases. Germline trimming cut 3 bases from V and 2 bases from J; bases unmatched to any gene: 6. The CDR3 loop spans 15 amino acids. Germline V CDR1 and CDR2: KGHSH, LQKENI. The CDR3 spells CASSPGSGPQETQYF. CDR3 DNA: TGTGCCAGCTCACCGGGTAGCGGGCCACAAGAGACCCAGTACTTC.

This clonotype was counted at least ten times. The genes are TRBV6-6 and TRBJ1-1, with a weak D call TRBD1 (6 bases). V lost 7 bases to trimming and J lost 6 bases, with 27 bases between them. CDR3 length: 17 amino acids. Germline assignment: CDR1 MNHNY and CDR2 SVGAGI (reference sequence). Here the CDR3 reads CASTLRWTVREPSEAFF. CDR3 DNA: TGTGCCAGCACCCTCAGGTGGACAGTAAGAGAGCCCTCTGAAGCTTTCTTT.

This clonotype was recorded a few times. The V gene is TRBV12-3 or TRBV12-4, the J gene TRBJ2-2; the match to TRBD2 covers 11 bases. J gave up 4 bases and V 5 bases, and 12 bases lay outside the gene matches. CDR3 size: 18 residues. CDR3 region: CASSPVAGGPVGTGELFF. DNA of the CDR3: TGTGCCAGCAGTCCGGTAGCGGGAGGGCCGGTAGGCACCGGGGAGCTGTTTTTT.

This clonotype is medium-sized in the sample. The chain combines TRBV20-1 with TRBJ2-3; 8 nucleotides agree with TRBD2. The CDR3 length is 16 residues. Germline V gives CDR1 DFQATT, CDR2 SNEGSKA (reference sequence). J gave up 1 base and V 0 bases, and 6 bases lay outside the gene matches. In DNA, the CDR3 is TGCAGTGCTAGAGACCGGTCGGGGGGGGGCACAGATACGCAGTATTTT. This codes for CSARDRSGGGTDTQYF.

V is TRBV5-6 and J is TRBJ2-7; no firm D call. The V gene's germline CDR1 is SGHDT and CDR2 YYEEEE. This CDR3 is 13 amino acids long. With 4 bases removed from V and 0 bases from J, the gap between germline ends came to 8 bases. This CDR3 reads CASSRPDSYEQYF. CDR3 bases: TGTGCCAGCAGCAGGCCAGACTCCTACGAGCAGTACTTC. The complete variable domain, with remaining parts taken from reference TRBV5-6 and TRBJ2-7, reads DAGVTQSPTHLIKTRGQQVTLRCSPKSGHDTVSWYQQALGQGPQFIFQYYEEEERQRGNFPDRFSGHQFPNYSSELNVNALLLGDSALYLCASSRPDSYEQYFGPGTRLTVT.